This T cell receptor beta chain emerged from a study of blood T cell repertoires in COVID-19. Trimming removed 6 bases from V and 5 bases from J; junction bases left unmatched: 9. This CDR3 contains 15 residues. Per the germline V gene, CDR1 is SNHLY and CDR2 is FYNNEI. Only in-frame clones appear in the TCRdb table, and some are missing; sequencing was by immunoSEQ multiplex PCR. Of some 210,000 clones listed, around four fifths were seen once; the top ten hold approximately 19%. This clone was counted once. This TCR was sampled from a human donor in a cohort sampled during active COVID-19. The sequenced sample consisted of peripheral blood. The genes are TRBV2 and TRBJ2-1; 8 positions match TRBD1. The CDR3 DNA sequence: TGTGCCAGCAGATTGAGGACAGGGCTTAACAATGAGCAGTTCTTC. It codes for CASRLRTGLNNEQFF.